This T cell receptor beta chain came from a study of shared clonotypes between healthy human individuals. The CDR3 consists of 17 residues. V lost 2 bases, J lost 14 bases, and 25 bases lay in between. Germline loops: CDR1 MNHNS, CDR2 SASEGT. The method was immunoSEQ multiplex PCR; TCRdb's version includes in-frame clones alone and lacks a portion of them. The table has around 300,000 clones, roughly 91% seen once. The sequenced sample was memory CD8+ T cells sorted from blood. Subset denoted: CD45RO+ cells pooled with CCR7-negative TemRA cells. The chain is built from TRBV6-1 and TRBJ1-6; the D is unclear. This TCR derives from a man between 18 and 29 years old in good health. The DNA for the CDR3 is TGTGCCAGCAGTGAAAGGGTCGATTGGTACTTAATTTCGTCCCTCCACTTT. This sequence encodes CASSERVDWYLISSLHF.